This T cell receptor (beta chain) was sequenced in a study of shared clonotypes between healthy human individuals. Generated by immunoSEQ multiplex PCR, the TCRdb table keeps only in-frame clones and is missing some. The sample consists of 2,500,000 or so clones, approximately 90% of them appearing once. Study results and caveats: Limited genetic and exposure-history diversity came from having few donors.

The germline V gene has CDR1 MNHNY and CDR2 SVGAGI (reference sequence). The CDR3 is 15 amino acids. The V gene end was trimmed by 6 bases and the J gene end by 1 base; junction bases not matched to a gene: 4. Remarks on this clone: The antigen is not known.

The gene calls are TRBV6-6 and TRBJ2-1; 9 bases agree with TRBD2. This TCR came from a man in his late teens or twenties in good health. Some clones in this sample may be carry-over from other donors' samples. Sample: naive CD4+ T cells from PBMCs. Subset defined: CD45RA+ positively selected. As DNA, the CDR3 is TGTGCCAGCAGCCAAGGACTAGCGTCCTACAATGAGCAGTTCTTC. Translated, it gives CASSQGLASYNEQFF.